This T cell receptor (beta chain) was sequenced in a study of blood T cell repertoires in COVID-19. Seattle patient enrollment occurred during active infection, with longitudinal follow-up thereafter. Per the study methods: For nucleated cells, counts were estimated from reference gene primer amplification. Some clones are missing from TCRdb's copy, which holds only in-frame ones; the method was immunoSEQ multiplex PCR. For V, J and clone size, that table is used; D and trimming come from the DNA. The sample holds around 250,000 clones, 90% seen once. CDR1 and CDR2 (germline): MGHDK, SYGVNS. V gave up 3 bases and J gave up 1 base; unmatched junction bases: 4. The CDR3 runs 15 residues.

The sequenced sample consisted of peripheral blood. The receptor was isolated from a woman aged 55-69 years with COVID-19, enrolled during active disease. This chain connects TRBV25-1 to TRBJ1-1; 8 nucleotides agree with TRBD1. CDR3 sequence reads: CASSDRGQENTEAFF. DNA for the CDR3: TGTGCCAGCAGTGATAGGGGACAGGAGAACACTGAAGCTTTCTTT.